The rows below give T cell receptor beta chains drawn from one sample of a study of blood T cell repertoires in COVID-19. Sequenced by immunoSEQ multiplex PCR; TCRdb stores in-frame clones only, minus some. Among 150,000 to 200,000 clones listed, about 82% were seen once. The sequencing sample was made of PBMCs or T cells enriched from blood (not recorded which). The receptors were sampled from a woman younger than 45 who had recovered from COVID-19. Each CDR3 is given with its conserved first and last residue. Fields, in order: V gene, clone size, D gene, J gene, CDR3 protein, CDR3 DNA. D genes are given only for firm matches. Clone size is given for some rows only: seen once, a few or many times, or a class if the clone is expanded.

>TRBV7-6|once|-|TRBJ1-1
CASSLGGGVTEAFF
TGTGCCAGCAGCTTAGGGGGGGGCGTCACTGAAGCTTTCTTT
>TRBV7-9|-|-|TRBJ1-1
CASSYTGPGDTEAFF
TGTGCCAGCAGCTATACAGGGCCCGGGGACACTGAAGCTTTCTTT
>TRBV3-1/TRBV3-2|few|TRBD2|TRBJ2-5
CASSQDGREGETQYF
TGTGCCAGCAGCCAAGACGGGCGGGAGGGAGAGACCCAGTACTTC
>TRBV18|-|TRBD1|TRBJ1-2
CASSPSGDRGKGYTF
TGTGCCAGCTCACCATCGGGGGACAGGGGCAAAGGCTACACCTTC
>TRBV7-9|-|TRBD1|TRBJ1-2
CASSPDRGQIYGYTF
TGTGCCAGCAGCCCGGACAGGGGGCAGATCTATGGCTACACCTTC
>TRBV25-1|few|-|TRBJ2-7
CASSRSYEQYF
TGTGCCAGCAGTCGCTCCTACGAGCAGTACTTC
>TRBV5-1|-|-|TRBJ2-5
CASSLGPGVFETQYF
TGCGCCAGCAGCTTGGGTCCGGGGGTATTTGAGACCCAGTACTTC
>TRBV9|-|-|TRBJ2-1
CASSVDNNEQFF
TGTGCCAGCAGCGTAGACAACAATGAGCAGTTCTTC
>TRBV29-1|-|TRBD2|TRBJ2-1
CSVDGLAGDNEQFF
TGCAGCGTGGATGGACTAGCGGGAGACAATGAGCAGTTCTTC
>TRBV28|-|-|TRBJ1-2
CASLPRPDRNYGYTF
TGTGCCAGCCTCCCGAGACCCGACAGAAACTATGGCTACACCTTC
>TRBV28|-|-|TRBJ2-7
CASSSSSYEQYF
TGTGCCAGCAGTTCTTCCTCCTACGAGCAGTACTTC
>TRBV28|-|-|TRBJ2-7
CASSLVRVGGAGEQYF
TGTGCCAGCAGTTTAGTTCGGGTGGGGGGAGCTGGCGAGCAGTACTTC
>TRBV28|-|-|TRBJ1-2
CASIDTSGEGYTF
TGTGCCAGCATAGATACCTCGGGGGAGGGCTACACCTTC
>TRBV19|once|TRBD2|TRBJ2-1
CASPLAGGFREQFF
TGTGCCAGTCCCCTAGCGGGAGGATTCCGTGAGCAGTTCTTC
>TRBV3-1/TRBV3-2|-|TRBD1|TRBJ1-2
CASSRPPGQGPAGYTF
TGTGCCAGCAGTCGTCCGCCGGGACAGGGGCCCGCTGGCTACACCTTC
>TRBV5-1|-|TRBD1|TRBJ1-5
CARNSGTGIRNQPQHF
TGCGCCAGAAATTCCGGGACAGGGATACGCAATCAGCCCCAGCATTTT
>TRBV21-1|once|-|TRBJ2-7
CASSKDLSGRTYEQYF
TGTGCCAGCAGCAAAGATCTCAGTGGCAGGACCTACGAGCAGTACTTC
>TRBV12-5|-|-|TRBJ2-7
CASGLVSGRGVHEQYF
TGTGCTAGTGGTTTGGTAAGTGGCAGGGGCGTCCACGAGCAGTACTTC
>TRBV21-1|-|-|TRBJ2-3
CASSRGLVGSSTDTQYF
TGTGCCAGCAGCAGGGGACTCGTTGGTAGTAGCACAGATACGCAGTATTTT
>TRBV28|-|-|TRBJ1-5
CASSLPGRIYSNQPQHF
TGTGCCAGCAGTCTTCCAGGCAGAATTTATAGCAATCAGCCCCAGCATTTT
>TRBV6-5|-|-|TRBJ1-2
CASRQVQNYGYTF
TGTGCCAGCAGACAGGTTCAGAACTATGGCTACACCTTC
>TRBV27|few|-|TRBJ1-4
CASSLGQEGEKLFF
TGTGCCAGCAGTTTAGGACAAGAAGGTGAAAAACTGTTTTTT
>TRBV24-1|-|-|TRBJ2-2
CATSPGTGELFF
TGTGCCACCAGTCCAGGCACCGGGGAGCTGTTTTTT
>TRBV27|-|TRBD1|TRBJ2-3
CASSFNPTGGNTDTQYF
TGTGCCAGCAGTTTCAATCCGACAGGGGGAAACACAGATACGCAGTATTTT
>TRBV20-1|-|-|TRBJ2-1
CSASNGMEDEQFF
TGCAGTGCCAGTAACGGGATGGAGGATGAGCAGTTCTTC
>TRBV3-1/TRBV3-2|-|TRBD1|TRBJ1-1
CASSQGNRGGTEAFF
TGTGCCAGCAGCCAAGGTAACAGGGGTGGTACTGAAGCTTTCTTT
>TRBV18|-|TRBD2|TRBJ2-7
CASRTSGNPYEQYF
TGTGCCAGCCGGACTAGCGGGAACCCCTACGAGCAGTACTTC
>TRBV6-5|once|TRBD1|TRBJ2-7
CASRQGGEQYF
TGTGCCAGTCGACAGGGGGGCGAGCAGTACTTC
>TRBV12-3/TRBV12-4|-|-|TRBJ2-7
CASSQAGDYEQYF
TGTGCCAGCAGTCAAGCAGGGGACTACGAGCAGTACTTC
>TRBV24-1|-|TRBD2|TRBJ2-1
CATSEGASGATYNEQFF
TGTGCCACCAGTGAGGGTGCTAGCGGAGCCACTTACAATGAGCAGTTCTTC
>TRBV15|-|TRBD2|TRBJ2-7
CATSKAGETYEQYF
TGTGCCACCAGCAAAGCGGGAGAGACCTACGAGCAGTACTTC
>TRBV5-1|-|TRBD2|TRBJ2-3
CASSFAGDTDTQYF
TGCGCCAGCAGCTTCGCGGGGGACACAGATACGCAGTATTTT
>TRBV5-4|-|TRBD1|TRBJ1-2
CASRSGQGGDYGYTF
TGTGCCAGCAGGTCGGGACAGGGCGGTGACTATGGCTACACCTTC
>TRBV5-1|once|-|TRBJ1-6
CASSATEGANSPLHF
TGCGCCAGCAGCGCGACGGAAGGGGCCAATTCACCCCTCCACTTT
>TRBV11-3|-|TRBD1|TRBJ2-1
CASSLGIDRVSGDEQFF
TGTGCCAGCAGCTTGGGTATCGACAGGGTTAGTGGCGATGAGCAGTTCTTC